This T cell receptor beta chain was sequenced for a study of blood T cells in healthy people across ages. Points from the study as a whole: Donors of long life had a larger count of naive CD4+ cells and greater diversity than aged donors. The unknown donor CMV status may have confounded expanded clonotype changes.

From germline, CDR1 is MGHDK and CDR2 SYGVNS. V lost 5 bases, J lost 9 bases, and 17 bases lay in between. The CDR3 covers 14 residues. In regard to this clonotype: Its antigen is still unknown.

Combining a sample-barcoded 5' primer with a J-beta primer mix, a second PCR ran for about 6 to 11 cycles. TCRdb re-analysed the 5' RACE reads in MiXCR, keeping a single row per CDR3 protein. Of over 700,000 distinct CDR3 sequences listed, 20% to 25% are singletons. The same specimen was also included in a second study, on T cells of mothers and their children. Per that study: The study found slightly higher but non-significant overlap in related versus unrelated mother-child pairs.

V is TRBV25-1 and J is TRBJ1-5, with a tentative D call TRBD1 (6 bases). This clonotype was obtained from a boy younger than 18 in good health. The sample was blood. The CDR3 loop is CASSMTGLLSPQHF. The CDR3 DNA reads as TGTGCCAGCAGTATGACAGGCCTTTTGTCGCCCCAGCATTTT. Supplemented by reference TRBV25-1 and TRBJ1-5, the full variable domain reads EADIYQTPRYLVIGTGKKITLECSQTMGHDKMYWYQQDPGMELHLIHYSYGVNSTEKGDLSSESTVSRIRTEHFPLTLESARPSHTSQYLCASSMTGLLSPQHFGDGTRLSIL.